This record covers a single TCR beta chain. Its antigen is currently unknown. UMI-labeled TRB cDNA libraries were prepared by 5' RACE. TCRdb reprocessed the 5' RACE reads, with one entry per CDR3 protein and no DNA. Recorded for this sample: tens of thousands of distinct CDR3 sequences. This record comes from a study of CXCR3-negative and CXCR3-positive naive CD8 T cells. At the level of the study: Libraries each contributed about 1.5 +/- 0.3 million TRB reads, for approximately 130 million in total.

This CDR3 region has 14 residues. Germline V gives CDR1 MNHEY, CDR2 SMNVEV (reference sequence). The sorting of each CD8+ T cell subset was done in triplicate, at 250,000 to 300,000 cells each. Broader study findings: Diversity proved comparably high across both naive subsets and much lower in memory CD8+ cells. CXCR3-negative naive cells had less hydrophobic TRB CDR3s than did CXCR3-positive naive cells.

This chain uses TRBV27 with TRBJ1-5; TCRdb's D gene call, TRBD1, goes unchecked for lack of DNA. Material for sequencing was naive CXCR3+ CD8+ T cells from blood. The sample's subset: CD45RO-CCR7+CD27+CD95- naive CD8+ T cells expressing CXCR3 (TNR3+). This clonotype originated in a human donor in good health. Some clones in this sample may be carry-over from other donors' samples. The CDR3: CASSLGAVDQPQHF.